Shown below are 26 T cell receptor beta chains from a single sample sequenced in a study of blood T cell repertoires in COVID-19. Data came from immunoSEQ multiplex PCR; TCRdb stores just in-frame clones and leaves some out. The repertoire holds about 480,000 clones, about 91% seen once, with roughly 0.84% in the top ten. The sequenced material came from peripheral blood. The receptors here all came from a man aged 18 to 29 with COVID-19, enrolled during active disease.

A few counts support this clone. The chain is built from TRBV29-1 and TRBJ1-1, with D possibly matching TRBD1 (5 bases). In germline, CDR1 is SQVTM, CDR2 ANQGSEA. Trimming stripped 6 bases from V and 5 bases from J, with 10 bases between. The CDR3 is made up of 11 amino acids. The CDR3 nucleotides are TGCAGCGTACTCGGGGGGACTGAAGCTTTCTTT. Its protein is CSVLGGTEAFF.

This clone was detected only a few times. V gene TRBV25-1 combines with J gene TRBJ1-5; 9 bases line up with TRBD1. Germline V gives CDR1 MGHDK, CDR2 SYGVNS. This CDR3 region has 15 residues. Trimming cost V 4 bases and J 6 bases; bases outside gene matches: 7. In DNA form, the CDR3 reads TGTGCCAGCAGTGCCGGACAGGGGTTTGGTCAGCCCCAGCATTTT. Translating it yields CASSAGQGFGQPQHF.

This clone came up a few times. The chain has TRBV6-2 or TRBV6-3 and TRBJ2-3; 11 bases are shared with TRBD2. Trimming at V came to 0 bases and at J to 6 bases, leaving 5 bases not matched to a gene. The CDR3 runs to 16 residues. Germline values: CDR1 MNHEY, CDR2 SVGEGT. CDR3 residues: CASSYSLAGGQDTQYF. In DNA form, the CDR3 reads TGTGCCAGCAGTTACTCGCTAGCGGGGGGACAGGATACGCAGTATTTT.

CDR3 amino acids: CASSPTGANVLTF. The CDR3 DNA sequence: TGTGCCAGCAGCCCCACTGGGGCCAACGTCCTGACTTTC. The chain is built from TRBV12-3 or TRBV12-4 and TRBJ2-6; D is unresolved. V lost 6 bases and J 2 bases, leaving 5 bases between the germline ends. The CDR3 has 13 amino acids.

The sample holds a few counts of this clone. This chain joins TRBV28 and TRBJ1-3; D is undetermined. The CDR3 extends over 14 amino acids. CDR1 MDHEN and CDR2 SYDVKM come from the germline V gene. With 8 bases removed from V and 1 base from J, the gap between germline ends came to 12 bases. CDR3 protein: CASSRRGSGNTIYF. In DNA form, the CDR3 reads TGTGCCAGCTCGCGCCGCGGTTCTGGAAACACCATATATTTT.

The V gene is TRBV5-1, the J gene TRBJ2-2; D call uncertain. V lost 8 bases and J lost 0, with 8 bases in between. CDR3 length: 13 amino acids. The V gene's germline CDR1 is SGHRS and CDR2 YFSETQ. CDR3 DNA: TGCGCCAGTACGACTTCGAACACCGGGGAGCTGTTTTTT. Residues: CASTTSNTGELFF.

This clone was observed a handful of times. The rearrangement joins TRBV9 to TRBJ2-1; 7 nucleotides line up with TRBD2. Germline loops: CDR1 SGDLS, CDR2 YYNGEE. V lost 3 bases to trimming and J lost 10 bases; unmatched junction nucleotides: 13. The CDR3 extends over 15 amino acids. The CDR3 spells CASSERDDAQWEQFF. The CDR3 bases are TGTGCCAGCAGCGAGCGGGATGATGCTCAGTGGGAGCAGTTCTTC.

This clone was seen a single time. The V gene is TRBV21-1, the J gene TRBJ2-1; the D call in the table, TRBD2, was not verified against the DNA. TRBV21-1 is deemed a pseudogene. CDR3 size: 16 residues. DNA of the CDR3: TGTGCCAGCAGCAAAGTGCGGGGGAGAACCTACAATGAGCAGTTCTTC. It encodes CASSKVRGRTYNEQFF.

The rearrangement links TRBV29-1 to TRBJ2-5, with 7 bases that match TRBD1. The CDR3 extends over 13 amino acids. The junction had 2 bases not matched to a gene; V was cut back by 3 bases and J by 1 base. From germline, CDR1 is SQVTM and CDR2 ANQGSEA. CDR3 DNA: TGCAGCGTTGAGGACAGGTCCCAAGAGACCCAGTACTTC. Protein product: CSVEDRSQETQYF.

CDR3 sequence reads: CASSEALTGGTEAFF. The CDR3 nucleotides read TGTGCCAGCAGTGAAGCGTTGACAGGGGGGACTGAAGCTTTCTTT. The chain links TRBV2 to TRBJ1-1, with 9 nucleotides matching TRBD1. J was trimmed by 5 bases and V by 0 bases; bases with no gene match: 4. The CDR3 runs to 15 residues. Germline CDR1 SNHLY, CDR2 FYNNEI.

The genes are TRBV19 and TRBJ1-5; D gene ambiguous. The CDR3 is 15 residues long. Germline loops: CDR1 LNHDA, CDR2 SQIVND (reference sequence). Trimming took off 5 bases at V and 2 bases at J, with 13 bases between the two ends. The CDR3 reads CASSDPRRGNQPQHF. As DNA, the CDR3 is TGTGCCAGTAGTGACCCCCGGAGGGGCAATCAGCCCCAGCATTTT.

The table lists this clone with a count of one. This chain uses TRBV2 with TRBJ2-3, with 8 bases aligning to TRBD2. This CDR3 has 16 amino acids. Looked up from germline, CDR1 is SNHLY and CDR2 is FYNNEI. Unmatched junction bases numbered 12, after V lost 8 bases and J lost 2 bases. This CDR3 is CASLGRGGIFTDTQYF. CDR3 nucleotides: TGTGCCAGCCTGGGACGGGGGGGGATTTTCACAGATACGCAGTATTTT.

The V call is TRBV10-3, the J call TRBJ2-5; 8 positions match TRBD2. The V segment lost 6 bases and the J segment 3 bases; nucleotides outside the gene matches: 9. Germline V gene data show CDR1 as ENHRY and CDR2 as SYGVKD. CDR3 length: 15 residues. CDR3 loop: CAISDGGGPKETQYF. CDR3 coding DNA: TGTGCCATCAGCGACGGGGGGGGACCCAAAGAGACCCAGTACTTC.

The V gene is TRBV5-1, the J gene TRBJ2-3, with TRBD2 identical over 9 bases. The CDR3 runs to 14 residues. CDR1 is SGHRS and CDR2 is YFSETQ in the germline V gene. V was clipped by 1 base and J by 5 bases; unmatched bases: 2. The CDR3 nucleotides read TGCGCCAGCAGCTTGCCAGCGGGAGGAGATACGCAGTATTTT. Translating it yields CASSLPAGGDTQYF.

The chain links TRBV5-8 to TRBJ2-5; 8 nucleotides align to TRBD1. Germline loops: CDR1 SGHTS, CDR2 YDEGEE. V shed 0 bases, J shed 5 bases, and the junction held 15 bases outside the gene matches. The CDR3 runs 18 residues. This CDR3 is CASSLEGQGGWSWETQYF. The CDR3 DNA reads TGTGCCAGCAGCTTGGAAGGACAGGGTGGGTGGAGTTGGGAGACCCAGTACTTC.

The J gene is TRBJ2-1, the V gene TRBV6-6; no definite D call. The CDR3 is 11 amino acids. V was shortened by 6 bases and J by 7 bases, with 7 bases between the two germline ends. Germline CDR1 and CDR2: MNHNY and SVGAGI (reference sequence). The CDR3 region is CASRFVNEQFF. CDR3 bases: TGTGCCAGCAGATTCGTGAATGAGCAGTTCTTC.

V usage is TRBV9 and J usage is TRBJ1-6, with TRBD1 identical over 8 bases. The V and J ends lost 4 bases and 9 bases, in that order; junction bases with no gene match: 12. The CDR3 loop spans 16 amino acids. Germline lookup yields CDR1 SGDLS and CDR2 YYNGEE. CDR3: CASSPFTGGGSSPLHF. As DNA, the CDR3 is TGTGCCAGCAGCCCATTCACAGGGGGTGGAAGTTCACCCCTCCACTTT. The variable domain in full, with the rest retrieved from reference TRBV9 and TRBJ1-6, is DSGVTQTPKHLITATGQRVTLRCSPRSGDLSVYWYQQSLDQGLQFLIQYYNGEERAKGNILERFSAQQFPDLHSELNLSSLELGDSALYFCASSPFTGGGSSPLHFGNGTRLTVT.

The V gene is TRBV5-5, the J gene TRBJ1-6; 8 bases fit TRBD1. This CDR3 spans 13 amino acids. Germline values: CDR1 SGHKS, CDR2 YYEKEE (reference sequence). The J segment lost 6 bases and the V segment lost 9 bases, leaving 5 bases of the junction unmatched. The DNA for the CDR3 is TGTGCCACCCAGGGGGCCACTAATTCACCCCTCCACTTT. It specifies CATQGATNSPLHF.

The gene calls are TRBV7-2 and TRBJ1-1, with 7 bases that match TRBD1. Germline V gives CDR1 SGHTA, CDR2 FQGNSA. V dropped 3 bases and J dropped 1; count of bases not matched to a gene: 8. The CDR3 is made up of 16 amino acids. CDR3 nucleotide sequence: TGTGCCAGCAGCTTGAGGGGGACAGTAGGGAACACTGAAGCTTTCTTT. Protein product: CASSLRGTVGNTEAFF.

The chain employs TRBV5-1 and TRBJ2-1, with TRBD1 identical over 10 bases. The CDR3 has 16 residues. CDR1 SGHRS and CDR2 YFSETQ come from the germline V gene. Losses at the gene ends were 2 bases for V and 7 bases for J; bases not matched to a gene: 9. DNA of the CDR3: TGCGCCAGCAGCTTTGACCCGGGACAGGGGACGAATGAGCAGTTCTTC. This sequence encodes CASSFDPGQGTNEQFF.

The CDR3 sequence: CASSPPGGSEQFF. The CDR3 DNA reads TGTGCCAGCAGCCCCCCGGGGGGCAGTGAGCAGTTCTTC. The chain carries TRBV7-3 and TRBJ2-1; possible D gene TRBD2, 7 bases. CDR1 and CDR2 (germline): SGHTA, FQGTGA. Trimming removed 5 bases from V and 9 bases from J, with 14 bases in between. The CDR3 loop spans 13 amino acids.

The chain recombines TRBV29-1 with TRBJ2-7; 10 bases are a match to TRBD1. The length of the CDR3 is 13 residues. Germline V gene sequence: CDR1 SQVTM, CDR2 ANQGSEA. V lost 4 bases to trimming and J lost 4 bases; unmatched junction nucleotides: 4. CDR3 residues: CSVADRGPYEQYF. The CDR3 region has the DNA TGCAGCGTTGCAGACAGGGGGCCTTACGAGCAGTACTTC.

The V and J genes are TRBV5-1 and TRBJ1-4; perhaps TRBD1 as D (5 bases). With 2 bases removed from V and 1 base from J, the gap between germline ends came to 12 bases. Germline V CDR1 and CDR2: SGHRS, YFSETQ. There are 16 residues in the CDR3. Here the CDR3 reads CASSFFGGLTNEKLFF. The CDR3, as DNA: TGCGCCAGCAGCTTCTTTGGGGGGTTAACTAATGAAAAACTGTTTTTT.

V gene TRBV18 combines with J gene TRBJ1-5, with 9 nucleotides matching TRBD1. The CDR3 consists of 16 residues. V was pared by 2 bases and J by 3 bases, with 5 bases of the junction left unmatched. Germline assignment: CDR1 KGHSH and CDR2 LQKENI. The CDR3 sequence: CASSPNTGGNNQPQHF. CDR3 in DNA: TGTGCCAGCTCACCAAACACAGGGGGCAACAATCAGCCCCAGCATTTT.

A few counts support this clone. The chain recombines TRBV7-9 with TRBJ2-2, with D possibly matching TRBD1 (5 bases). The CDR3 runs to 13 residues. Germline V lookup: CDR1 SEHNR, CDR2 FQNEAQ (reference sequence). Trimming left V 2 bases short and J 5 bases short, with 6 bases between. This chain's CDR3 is CASSLSGTGELFF. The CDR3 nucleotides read TGTGCCAGCAGCTTATCAGGGACCGGGGAGCTGTTTTTT.

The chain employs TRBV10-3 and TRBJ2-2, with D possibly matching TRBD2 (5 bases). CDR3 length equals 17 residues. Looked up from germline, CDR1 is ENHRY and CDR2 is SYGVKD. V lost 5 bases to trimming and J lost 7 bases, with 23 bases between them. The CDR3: CAISPRFSGASIGELFF. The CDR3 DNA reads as TGTGCCATCAGTCCCCGTTTCAGCGGAGCATCCATCGGGGAGCTGTTTTTT.